These 19 T cell receptor beta chains originate from one sample sequenced in a study of OX40 agonist ivuxolimab in advanced cancers. This table comes from immunoSEQ multiplex PCR, and its TCRdb copy is limited to in-frame clones, with some not included. The sample shows tens of thousands of clones, around nine tenths of them seen only once. The sample consisted of CD4+ or CD8+ T cells sorted from blood, taken in a trial of the OX40 agonist ivuxolimab. These receptors were taken from an adult with an advanced solid tumor such as melanoma, head and neck, liver or kidney cancer.

This chain connects TRBV5-1 to TRBJ2-3, with TRBD2 identical over 11 bases. CDR1 and CDR2 from the germline V gene are SGHRS and YFSETQ. The CDR3 is made up of 16 amino acids. V lost 4 bases to trimming and J lost 0 bases; unmatched junction nucleotides: 4. The CDR3 coding sequence is TGCGCCAGCAGCCCCCTAGCGGGAGGAAGCACAGATACGCAGTATTTT. As protein: CASSPLAGGSTDTQYF. The variable domain in full, completed from reference TRBV5-1 and TRBJ2-3, reads KAGVTQTPRYLIKTRGQQVTLSCSPISGHRSVSWYQQTPGQGLQFLFEYFSETQRNKGNFPGRFSGRQFSNSRSEMNVSTLELGDSALYLCASSPLAGGSTDTQYFGPGTRLTVL.

CDR3 DNA sequence: TGTGCCAGCAGAGGACAGGCCGGGCCACTCGCAGATACGCAGTATTTT. It translates to CASRGQAGPLADTQYF. The chain carries TRBV2 and TRBJ2-3; TRBD1 matches 7 bases. V was clipped by 6 bases and J by 4 bases; unmatched bases: 13. Looked up from germline, CDR1 is SNHLY and CDR2 is FYNNEI. The CDR3 has 16 amino acids.

This rearrangement joins TRBV19 to TRBJ1-1; D remains unclear. The CDR3 has 14 residues. The V end lost 1 base, the J end lost 2 bases, and 8 bases lay between the germline ends. The germline V gene encodes CDR1 LNHDA and CDR2 SQIVND (reference sequence). The CDR3 bases are TGTGCCAGTAGTATAGGGCCGGAAAACACTGAAGCTTTCTTT. Translated: CASSIGPENTEAFF.

The chain employs TRBV6-5 and TRBJ1-5; tentative D call: TRBD1 (6 bases). Trimming took off 5 bases at V and 4 bases at J, with 9 bases between the two ends. This CDR3 contains 13 residues. Germline CDR1 and CDR2: MNHEY and SVGAGI. This chain's CDR3 is CASSEQGNQPQHF. The CDR3, as DNA: TGTGCCAGCAGTGAACAGGGAAATCAGCCCCAGCATTTT.

V gene TRBV20-1 combines with J gene TRBJ1-1, with D perhaps matching TRBD1 (6 bases). The V and J ends lost 0 bases and 11 bases respectively, with 10 bases between them. The CDR3 spans 11 residues. CDR1 is DFQATT, CDR2 SNEGSKA, per germline (reference sequence). The CDR3 protein is CSARDKGGAFF. The CDR3 coding sequence is TGCAGTGCTAGAGATAAAGGGGGGGCTTTCTTT.

In this sample, this clone turned up once. The rearrangement links TRBV19 to TRBJ2-3, with 10 positions matching TRBD2. Trimming took 7 bases from V and 0 from J; bases not matched to a gene: 13. The CDR3 has 18 residues. Germline assignment: CDR1 LNHDA and CDR2 SQIVND (reference sequence). In nucleotides, the CDR3 is TGTGCCAGTAATAACCGACTAGCGGGTGGGTCTAGCACAGATACGCAGTATTTT. Translating it yields CASNNRLAGGSSTDTQYF.

The chain employs TRBV6-1 and TRBJ2-5, with D unclear. With the DNA end fitting TRBJ2-7 better, the J assignment may be wrong. The CDR3 has 11 residues. Looked up from germline, CDR1 is MNHNS and CDR2 is SASEGT. CDR3 loop: CATSHIYEQYF. In DNA form, the CDR3 reads TGTGCCACCTCGCACATCTACGAGCAGTACTTC.

The table lists this clone with a few counts. The J gene is TRBJ1-1, the V gene TRBV6-1; 11 bases agree with TRBD1. V trimming: 6 bases; J trimming: 5 bases; junction bases outside the gene matches: 5. The CDR3 totals 14 residues. Germline CDR1 is MNHNS and CDR2 is SASEGT. The DNA for the CDR3 is TGTGCCAGCAGGGGCCGGGACAGGGGGACTGAAGCTTTCTTT. It encodes CASRGRDRGTEAFF.

In its sample, this clone was seen once. The chain carries TRBV6-4 and TRBJ2-1; D might be TRBD1 or TRBD2, each matching 6 bases. CDR1 is MRHNA and CDR2 is SNTAGT in the germline V gene. The germline V and J ends were trimmed by 2 bases and 6 bases, with 8 bases remaining between them. The CDR3 sequence is 13 residues long. The CDR3 reads CASSDEGGNEQFF. CDR3 in DNA: TGTGCCAGCAGTGACGAGGGGGGCAATGAGCAGTTCTTC.

The chain has TRBV9 and TRBJ2-5; possibly TRBD2 for D (5 bases). This CDR3 has 13 amino acids. CDR1 is SGDLS, CDR2 YYNGEE, per germline. The germline V and J ends were trimmed by 2 bases and 5 bases, with 10 bases remaining between them. CDR3 amino acids: CASSVGVGETQYF. Written as DNA, the CDR3 is TGTGCCAGCAGCGTCGGGGTTGGGGAGACCCAGTACTTC. The complete variable domain, with remaining parts taken from reference TRBV9 and TRBJ2-5, reads DSGVTQTPKHLITATGQRVTLRCSPRSGDLSVYWYQQSLDQGLQFLIQYYNGEERAKGNILERFSAQQFPDLHSELNLSSLELGDSALYFCASSVGVGETQYFGPGTRLLVL.

The chain joins TRBV7-7 to TRBJ2-3; D is unresolved. V was shortened by 1 base and J by 6 bases, with 11 bases between the two germline ends. CDR1 and CDR2 from the germline V gene are SSHAT and FNYEAQ (reference sequence). The CDR3 length is 14 residues. The CDR3 nucleotides are TGTGCCAGCAGCTTAGGTTCGAACAAGGATACGCAGTATTTT. Its translation is CASSLGSNKDTQYF.

This chain connects TRBV15 to TRBJ2-1; 9 positions match TRBD2. This CDR3 region has 14 residues. Per the germline V gene, CDR1 is LNHNV and CDR2 is YYDKDF (reference sequence). The trim removed 5 bases at V and 8 bases at J, leaving 7 bases unmatched. The CDR3 nucleotides are TGTGCCACCAGCTTCGGACTAGCGCGCGATGAGCAGTTCTTC. Protein: CATSFGLARDEQFF.

This clone was counted between two and nine times. The V call is TRBV6-5, the J call TRBJ1-1; D is perhaps TRBD1 (5 bases). V lost 7 bases, J lost 10 bases, and 16 bases lay in between. Per germline, CDR1 MNHEY and CDR2 SVGAGI. The CDR3 spans 12 residues. This CDR3 is CASKQGIEAAFF. The CDR3 coding sequence is TGTGCCAGCAAGCAGGGAATCGAGGCAGCTTTCTTT.

This clone appeared a single time. The chain combines TRBV30 with TRBJ1-4; a possible D gene is TRBD1 (6 bases). CDR1 and CDR2 (germline): GTSNPN, SVGIG (reference sequence). The germline V and J ends were trimmed by 4 bases and 0 bases, with 9 bases remaining between them. The CDR3 loop spans 14 amino acids. The CDR3 DNA is TGTGCCTGGACCAGGGGTCCAACTAATGAAAAACTGTTTTTT. This gives the protein CAWTRGPTNEKLFF.

This rearrangement joins TRBV19 to TRBJ2-3; 10 nucleotides line up with TRBD2. Germline assignment: CDR1 LNHDA and CDR2 SQIVND (reference sequence). The CDR3 sequence is 15 residues long. The V and J ends lost 5 bases and 1 base, in that order; junction bases with no gene match: 3. DNA for the CDR3: TGTGCCAGTAGTCCGGGGACTAGCGGCACAGATACGCAGTATTTT. Its translation: CASSPGTSGTDTQYF.

The chain links TRBV30 to TRBJ1-5, with a possible D match to TRBD1 (6 bases). This CDR3 is built from 12 residues. Trimming took off 3 bases at V and 7 bases at J, with 10 bases between the two ends. Looked up from germline, CDR1 is GTSNPN and CDR2 is SVGIG (reference sequence). CDR3 DNA sequence: TGTGCCTGGAGCAATACAGGGCAGCCCCAGCATTTT. This gives the protein CAWSNTGQPQHF.

The chain recombines TRBV9 with TRBJ2-1, with TRBD2 matching over 8 bases. Per germline, CDR1 SGDLS and CDR2 YYNGEE. Germline trimming cut 4 bases from V and 8 bases from J; bases unmatched to any gene: 17. The CDR3 spans 17 residues. CDR3 nucleotide sequence: TGTGCCAGCAGCTTAGGTCGGGCTAGCGGGCTACAATATGAGCAGTTCTTC. This sequence encodes CASSLGRASGLQYEQFF. The full variable domain, rest sourced from reference TRBV9 and TRBJ2-1, is DSGVTQTPKHLITATGQRVTLRCSPRSGDLSVYWYQQSLDQGLQFLIQYYNGEERAKGNILERFSAQQFPDLHSELNLSSLELGDSALYFCASSLGRASGLQYEQFFGPGTRLTVL.

The rearrangement joins TRBV19 to TRBJ1-2, with a tentative D call TRBD1 (5 bases). This CDR3 region has 13 residues. V was trimmed by 10 bases and J by 4 bases, leaving 16 bases between them. Germline values: CDR1 LNHDA, CDR2 SQIVND (reference sequence). The CDR3 DNA is TGTGCCACTACCCTAGGGGCCGGCTATGGCTACACCTTC. Its protein is CATTLGAGYGYTF.

V usage is TRBV15 and J usage is TRBJ2-7, with 7 bases aligning to TRBD1. Germline CDR1 LNHNV, CDR2 YYDKDF (reference sequence). Trimming took 4 bases from V and 2 from J; bases not matched to a gene: 5. The CDR3 is 14 residues long. CDR3 loop: CATSIKTGPYEQYF. DNA of the CDR3: TGTGCCACCAGCATAAAGACAGGGCCCTACGAGCAGTACTTC.